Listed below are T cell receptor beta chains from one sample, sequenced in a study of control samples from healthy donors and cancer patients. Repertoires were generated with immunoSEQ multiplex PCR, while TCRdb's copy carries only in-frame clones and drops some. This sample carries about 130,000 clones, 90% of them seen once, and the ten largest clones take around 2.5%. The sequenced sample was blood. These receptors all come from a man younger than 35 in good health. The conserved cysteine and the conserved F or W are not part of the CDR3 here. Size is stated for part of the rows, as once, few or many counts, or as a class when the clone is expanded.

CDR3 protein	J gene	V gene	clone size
ASSLALRAETQY	TRBJ2-5	TRBV7-2	NA
ASSLEGADTQY	TRBJ2-3	TRBV12-3/TRBV12-4	NA
ASSVYPSGQLAKNIQY	TRBJ2-4	TRBV7-8	NA
ASSLDRGTRTNTGELF	TRBJ2-2	TRBV11-3	once
AWSSLGQANNEQF	TRBJ2-1	TRBV30	few
ASSYFGTGNTGELF	TRBJ2-2	TRBV6-6	NA
ATLVAGRGETQY	TRBJ2-5	TRBV28	once
ASSLGTTGELF	TRBJ2-2	TRBV5-1	NA
ASSFEGYT	TRBJ1-2	TRBV12-3/TRBV12-4	NA
ASSEPVDTGELF	TRBJ2-2	TRBV25-1	once
ASSIAEFQNIQY	TRBJ2-4	TRBV19	NA
ASSLGGSTDTQY	TRBJ2-3	TRBV11-3	NA
ASGSRDTANYGYT	TRBJ1-2	TRBV6-5	NA
ASSLAARLQPQH	TRBJ1-5	TRBV7-8	NA
ASSQDWGLAGGWEQF	TRBJ2-1	TRBV3-1/TRBV3-2	NA
ASSVGTGKGEKLF	TRBJ1-4	TRBV7-9	NA
ASSFREDTEAF	TRBJ1-1	TRBV11-3	NA
ASSEAQGPDTQY	TRBJ2-3	TRBV2	NA